What follows describes a single T cell receptor (beta chain). It has no known antigen specificity. No clone much larger than this one lies a single base away; base qualities are absent. TCRbeta CDR3 regions were amplified from genomic DNA by means of the immunoSEQ Assay, a bias-controlled multiplex PCR. The published analysis was carried out like this. The number of nucleated cells in each sample was estimated by amplification of reference gene primers within the assay. Sequence reads were collapsed and filtered to measure the absolute abundance of every unique TCRbeta CDR3 rearrangement. For each sample, productive Simpson clonality was calculated as the square root of Simpson's diversity index over productive rearrangements. The immuneACCESS repertoire file appears here via TCRdb, limited to in-frame rearrangements. These files lack a portion of the clones; in checked studies, under half of the deficit traces to unresolved V genes, and the cause of the others is not known. That table is the source of V, J and clone size, and D and trimming were worked out from the DNA. This sample comprises hundreds of thousands of clones, just under 90% of them detected only once. The leading ten clones occupy around 10% of the sample.

In Seattle, one collaborating source enrolled patients while the infection was active and tracked those patients longitudinally over the course of disease. Whole blood was collected in K2EDTA tubes by collaborating institutions according to the institutions' own protocols. For TCRbeta analysis, collaborators shipped samples as frozen whole blood, isolated PBMCs, or DNA extracted from either of those sample types. This entry comes from a study of blood T cell repertoires in COVID-19 (dated by TCRdb to the early 2020s). As for the study more broadly: The collaborator samples originated in the United States, Italy and Spain and spanned the acute and convalescent phases of COVID-19. The material from the prospective study consisted of cDNA or gDNA derived from T cells, B-cell-depleted T cells, or PBMCs. The dataset comprised deeply sampled blood TCRbeta repertoires from subjects exposed to, actively infected with, or recovered from COVID-19. The repertoires were released in a freely available public database intended as a resource for research on the immune response to SARS-CoV-2. Samples were obtained from the ongoing ImmuneRACE study (first 160 participants) and from 1,000 to 1,500 subjects provided by 6 global collaborators. A de-identified subject ID, COVID-19 status, age in years and sex were almost always included in the sample metadata. HLA class I and class II types, where available, came from metadata supplied by the sample provider rather than from assay-based typing. The investigation overall reported the following: How much clinical and demographic metadata was included differed by source and by participant, and the metadata was provided uncurated.

Reading from cysteine to phenylalanine, the CDR3 counts 15 amino acids. CDR3 DNA is the only sequence kept; it has 45 bases, read in frame from the first base. According to the germline V gene, CDR1 reads MRHNA and CDR2 reads SNTAGT. Trimming leaves V shorter by 5 bases and J shorter by 6 bases, with the junction holding 10 bases beyond the gene matches. This clonotype originated in a woman between 25 and 40 years old with COVID-19, enrolled during active disease. The sequencing sample was made of peripheral blood. This chain joins TRBV6-4 to TRBJ2-1; TRBD1 agrees with 7 junctional bases. In nucleotide form, the sequence is TGTGCCAGCAGTTGGGGACAGATCCCCTCCAATGAGCAGTTCTTC. This gives the protein CASSWGQIPSNEQFF.